Following are 14 T cell receptor beta chains from one sample sequenced in a study of graft-versus-host responses after intestinal transplantation (dated by TCRdb to the early 2020s). Their recognized antigens are unknown. The time point label, as the study defines it: cells obtained before transplantation from donor or recipient. Library prep was done by the immunoSEQ multiplex PCR assay. TCRdb's version of the immuneACCESS table is confined to in-frame rearrangements and falls short of the full clone set. An unresolved V gene accounts for under half of the shortfall where checked; the remainder is of unknown origin. This sample gives around 130,000 clones in total; about 92% of them show up just once. Around 0.15% of the sample is held by the ten biggest clonotypes. The source material was unstimulated CD4+ T cells sorted from spleen or lymph node cells, sampled before intestinal transplant. Receptor source: a human donor who received an intestinal transplant.

This rearrangement joins TRBV5-1 to TRBJ2-7; possible D gene TRBD2, 7 bases. The CDR3 sequence is 16 residues long. V lost 2 bases and J 0 bases, leaving 15 bases between the germline ends. The germline V gene has CDR1 SGHRS and CDR2 YFSETQ. The CDR3 coding sequence is TGCGCCAGCAGCTTAGGGGGAGGGGGGAGCTCCTACGAGCAGTACTTC. This codes for CASSLGGGGSSYEQYF.

The V gene is TRBV29-1, the J gene TRBJ1-4; 7 nucleotides agree with TRBD1. V shed 6 bases, J shed 1 base, and the junction held 2 bases outside the gene matches. Germline CDR1 reads SQVTM; CDR2 reads ANQGSEA. This CDR3 region has 13 residues. This CDR3 reads CSVRQGTNEKLFF. The CDR3 coding sequence is TGCAGCGTACGACAGGGAACTAATGAAAAACTGTTTTTT.

The rearrangement uses TRBV6-5 and TRBJ1-6; D is undetermined. The germline V gene encodes CDR1 MNHEY and CDR2 SVGAGI. V gave up 2 bases and J gave up 8 bases, with 10 bases separating them. This CDR3 is built from 14 residues. The CDR3, as DNA: TGTGCCAGCAGTTACGGAGGGAAGGATTCACCCCTCCACTTT. Encoded protein: CASSYGGKDSPLHF.

CDR3 sequence reads: CASTGSPGTGELFF. As DNA, the CDR3 is TGTGCCAGCACTGGAAGCCCGGGGACCGGGGAGCTGTTTTTT. The chain has TRBV6-5 and TRBJ2-2, with D maybe TRBD2 (5 bases). This CDR3 has 14 amino acids. Germline CDR1 MNHEY, CDR2 SVGAGI. The germline V and J ends were trimmed by 7 bases and 5 bases, with 14 bases remaining between them.

This chain links TRBV5-8 with TRBJ1-2; 10 nucleotides match TRBD1. V gave up 0 bases and J gave up 6 bases; unmatched junction bases: 8. This CDR3 has 16 residues. Germline V lookup: CDR1 SGHTS, CDR2 YDEGEE. The CDR3 sequence: CASSLDDRGPYDGYTF. CDR3 bases: TGTGCCAGCAGCTTGGACGACAGGGGGCCCTACGATGGCTACACCTTC.

This chain uses TRBV9 with TRBJ1-1; the D is unclear. The CDR3 contains 13 residues. CDR1 and CDR2 from the germline V gene are SGDLS and YYNGEE. The germline V and J ends were trimmed by 2 bases and 2 bases, with 7 bases remaining between them. CDR3 residues: CASSVWTNTEAFF. CDR3 coding DNA: TGTGCCAGCAGCGTTTGGACCAACACTGAAGCTTTCTTT.

The V call is TRBV19, the J call TRBJ1-3, with TRBD1 matching 7 bases. CDR1 LNHDA and CDR2 SQIVND come from the germline V gene (reference sequence). The J segment lost 8 bases and the V segment lost 9 bases, leaving 10 bases of the junction unmatched. This CDR3 has 13 amino acids. The CDR3 DNA reads as TGTGCCAGGTCGGGACAGCCAGGGGACACCATATATTTT. Encoded protein: CARSGQPGDTIYF.

V usage is TRBV19 and J usage is TRBJ1-1; D is possibly TRBD1 (5 bases). Trimming left V 4 bases short and J 0 bases short, with 12 bases between. Germline V CDR1 and CDR2: LNHDA, SQIVND (reference sequence). The CDR3 sequence is 15 residues long. This CDR3 reads CASSKVARVNTEAFF. The CDR3 coding sequence is TGTGCCAGTAGTAAAGTTGCCAGGGTGAACACTGAAGCTTTCTTT.

V and J are TRBV27 and TRBJ1-4, with TRBD1 as a possible D gene (5 bases). CDR3 length: 12 amino acids. The V end was cut by 3 bases, the J end by 7 bases, with 6 bases between. Germline V gives CDR1 MNHEY, CDR2 SMNVEV (reference sequence). CDR3 DNA: TGTGCCAGCAGTTTCGGGGGTGAAAAACTGTTTTTT. Encoded protein: CASSFGGEKLFF.

The chain links TRBV4-2 to TRBJ1-2; D uncertain. The CDR3 runs to 15 residues. V dropped 1 base and J dropped 7 bases, with 16 bases sitting between them. Germline values: CDR1 LGHNA, CDR2 YNFKEQ. Here the CDR3 reads CASSQGPGGPRGYTF. The CDR3 DNA sequence: TGTGCCAGCAGCCAAGGTCCAGGAGGGCCGCGTGGCTACACCTTC.

The gene calls are TRBV5-1 and TRBJ1-3; D remains unclear. Germline assignment: CDR1 SGHRS and CDR2 YFSETQ. Trimming removed 3 bases at V and 1 base at J, with 11 bases between. The length of the CDR3 is 15 residues. The CDR3 protein is CASSSGGRSGNTIYF. The CDR3 DNA reads TGCGCCAGCAGCTCTGGTGGGAGATCTGGAAACACCATATATTTT.

This chain uses TRBV7-8 with TRBJ2-6; 12 nucleotides agree with TRBD2. The V gene end was trimmed by 1 base and the J gene end by 2 bases; junction bases not matched to a gene: 9. CDR1 SGHVS and CDR2 FQNEAQ come from the germline V gene. The CDR3 has 20 amino acids. DNA for the CDR3: TGTGCCAGCAGCTTAGTCACTAGCGGGGGGAAAAAGGCTGGGGCCAACGTCCTGACTTTC. Its protein is CASSLVTSGGKKAGANVLTF.

V usage is TRBV6-1 and J usage is TRBJ2-1; D is ambiguous. Germline lookup yields CDR1 MNHNS and CDR2 SASEGT. Trimming shortened V by 3 bases and J by 8 bases, and 17 bases separated the two germline ends. The CDR3 is 15 residues long. The DNA for the CDR3 is TGTGCCAGCAGTGACGAAATTTACAGAAGGGATGAGCAGTTCTTC. Its protein is CASSDEIYRRDEQFF.

The rearrangement joins TRBV11-2 to TRBJ2-5; weak D call: TRBD1 (5 bases). The germline CDR1 and CDR2 sequences are SGHAT and FQNNGV. Trimming took off 7 bases at V and 4 bases at J, with 13 bases between the two ends. The CDR3 spans 13 residues. CDR3 DNA: TGTGCCAGCATAGAAAGGGGTGGAGAGACCCAGTACTTC. Its protein product is CASIERGGETQYF.